This is a list of T cell receptor beta chains from one sample in a study of blood T cell repertoires in COVID-19. Repertoires were generated with immunoSEQ multiplex PCR, while TCRdb's copy carries only in-frame clones and drops some. The table records around 200,000 clones, around 84% of them present only once. The sample consisted of peripheral blood. The receptor source for this set is a man older than 75 with acute or convalescent COVID-19. Each CDR3 is given with its conserved first and last residue. D genes are given only for firm matches. For some rows the clone size is stated as once, few or many, or as a class when expanded; others skip it.

DNA	CDR3	V	J	D	size
TGTGCCAGCAGCAGACTAGCGGGGGGCAGCTCCTACAATGAGCAGTTCTTC	CASSRLAGGSSYNEQFF	TRBV27	TRBJ2-1	TRBD2	-
TGCGCCAGCAGCTTGGAATCTACAGTAAACACCGGGGAGCTGTTTTTT	CASSLESTVNTGELFF	TRBV5-1	TRBJ2-2	-	once
TGTGCCACCCAGATGATCCTCAGGAGGATTAGCAATCAGCCCCAGCATTTT	CATQMILRRISNQPQHF	TRBV24-1	TRBJ1-5	-	-
TGTGCCAGCAGCCGTGGACAGGGAGCCCATTCACCCCTCCACTTT	CASSRGQGAHSPLHF	TRBV6-5	TRBJ1-6	TRBD1	-
TGCAGCGCCTTGACTAGCGGGAGGGAGACCCAGTACTTC	CSALTSGRETQYF	TRBV29-1	TRBJ2-5	TRBD2	-
TGCGCCAGCAGTGAGGCCGCAGGGGTAGCTGGCTACGAGCAGTACTTC	CASSEAAGVAGYEQYF	TRBV10-1	TRBJ2-7	-	-
TGCGCCAGCAGCTTGGCGGGGGGCTCTAATTCACCCCTCCACTTT	CASSLAGGSNSPLHF	TRBV5-1	TRBJ1-6	-	-
TGTGCCACAAACGGGGGGGAAGGGGATGAAAAACTGTTTTTT	CATNGGEGDEKLFF	TRBV19	TRBJ1-4	-	many
TGTGCCAGCAGCCCTAACTACGAGCAGTACTTC	CASSPNYEQYF	TRBV5-5	TRBJ2-7	-	-
TGTGCCAGCAGCGTGATCTCTAGCGGGAAGCACAATGAGCAGTTCTTC	CASSVISSGKHNEQFF	TRBV2	TRBJ2-1	TRBD2	-
TGTGCCAGCAGCCGGGGGGGGCCAACAGATACGCAGTATTTT	CASSRGGPTDTQYF	TRBV7-2	TRBJ2-3	TRBD2	few
TGTGCCAGCAGTGGTAGGGGGCAATCGGCCTACGAGCAGTACTTC	CASSGRGQSAYEQYF	TRBV2	TRBJ2-7	TRBD1	-
TGCGCCAGCAGCTCTGGAGGGACAGGGATTGGGGAGACCCAGTACTTC	CASSSGGTGIGETQYF	TRBV5-1	TRBJ2-5	TRBD1	-
TGCGCCAGCCAGGGAGGGGACATTCAGTACTTC	CASQGGDIQYF	TRBV5-1	TRBJ2-4	TRBD2	once
TGTGCCAGCAGTCGCCAGGGTCCCGGGGCCAACGTCCTGACTTTC	CASSRQGPGANVLTF	TRBV2	TRBJ2-6	-	-
TGTGCCACCAGTCTCGGGACAGGGAACGAAAAACTGTTTTTT	CATSLGTGNEKLFF	TRBV24-1	TRBJ1-4	TRBD1	-
TGTGCCAGCAGCTTAGTAGCGGAAAAACTGTTTTTT	CASSLVAEKLFF	TRBV7-9	TRBJ1-4	-	few
TGTGCCAGCAGTAGGAGGAGAGAGGAAGATACGCAGTATTTT	CASSRRREEDTQYF	TRBV6-5	TRBJ2-3	-	-
TGTGCCAGCTCACCGACGACAGTCGGCACCGGGGAGCTGTTTTTT	CASSPTTVGTGELFF	TRBV18	TRBJ2-2	-	-
TGTGCCAGCAGCGGACAGCTCAATCAGCCCCAGCATTTT	CASSGQLNQPQHF	TRBV12-3/TRBV12-4	TRBJ1-5	-	-
TGCGCCAGCAGCCAAGCCCCCCTTACAGGGTCCCAGGAGTTCTTC	CASSQAPLTGSQEFF	TRBV4-1	TRBJ2-1	-	-
TGTGCCAGCAGCCAGCGAAACACAGATACGCAGTATTTT	CASSQRNTDTQYF	TRBV7-9	TRBJ2-3	-	-
TGTGCCAGCAGCCAAGGCAAGTTAGCGGGAGGAGAGACCCAGTACTTC	CASSQGKLAGGETQYF	TRBV3-1/TRBV3-2	TRBJ2-5	TRBD2	-
TGTGCCAGCAGCCCCGGAGGGAGCACAGATACGCAGTATTTT	CASSPGGSTDTQYF	TRBV7-8	TRBJ2-3	-	-
TGTGCCAGCAGCTTACGACAGGGGGATCAGCCCCAGCATTTT	CASSLRQGDQPQHF	TRBV7-2	TRBJ1-5	TRBD1	-
TGTGCCAGCAGTTTGGGGACAGGCAGTTACACTGAAGCTTTCTTT	CASSLGTGSYTEAFF	TRBV28	TRBJ1-1	TRBD1	-
TGCGCCAGCAGCTTGGGAGGGAACACCGGGGAGCTGTTTTTT	CASSLGGNTGELFF	TRBV5-1	TRBJ2-2	-	once
TGTGCCAGCAGCTCCACAGGGGGCCCCGGTGAAGCTTTCTTT	CASSSTGGPGEAFF	TRBV6-5	TRBJ1-1	TRBD1	-
TGTGCCAGCAGCTTAGTTGGGACTAGCGGGAGGCGGGAGACCCAGTACTTC	CASSLVGTSGRRETQYF	TRBV7-2	TRBJ2-5	TRBD2	-
TGTGCTGGAAACCCCCGGGCGGGCACTGAAGCTTTCTTT	CAGNPRAGTEAFF	TRBV30	TRBJ1-1	-	-
TGTGCCATCAGGGGAGCTAGCGGGAGTCTCAGTGAGCAGTTCTTC	CAIRGASGSLSEQFF	TRBV10-3	TRBJ2-1	TRBD2	-
TGTGCCAGCAGTTACTCGAACGCGTACAGGGATGGCTACACCTTC	CASSYSNAYRDGYTF	TRBV6-6	TRBJ1-2	-	-
TGTGCCAGCAGCTTGCTGGCAGGGGCCAACGTCCTGACTTTC	CASSLLAGANVLTF	TRBV7-9	TRBJ2-6	-	-
TGTGCCACCAGTGATCCTAGCGGAGAAAAGTCCAATGAGCAGTTCTTC	CATSDPSGEKSNEQFF	TRBV24-1	TRBJ2-1	TRBD2	once
TGTGCCAGCAGCTTAGCAGGGATCGGGAGGGGTACCGGGGAGCTGTTTTTT	CASSLAGIGRGTGELFF	TRBV7-2	TRBJ2-2	TRBD2	-
TGTGCCAGCAGCGCCCGGGACAGGGGCGGTGAAGCTTTCTTT	CASSARDRGGEAFF	TRBV7-8	TRBJ1-1	TRBD1	-
TGTGCCAGCAGCTTGGCCGGGACTAGCGCCTACAATGAGCAGTTCTTC	CASSLAGTSAYNEQFF	TRBV5-5	TRBJ2-1	TRBD2	-
TGTGCCAGCAGCCGTCCGGGACAGGGTAAATACGAGCAGTACTTC	CASSRPGQGKYEQYF	TRBV28	TRBJ2-7	TRBD1	-
TGTGCCAGCAGCCCGGGACTAGCGGAAAGATACAGAAGCTCCTACGAGCAGTACTTC	CASSPGLAERYRSSYEQYF	TRBV3-1/TRBV3-2	TRBJ2-7	TRBD2	-
TGTGCCAGCAGTCAGGAGGGGGCAGAGTCACCCCTCCACTTT	CASSQEGAESPLHF	TRBV6-5	TRBJ1-6	TRBD1	-
TGTGCCAGCTCTCATCTGACAGGGGGCGGCTCTGGAAACACCATATATTTT	CASSHLTGGGSGNTIYF	TRBV18	TRBJ1-3	TRBD1	once
TGTGCCAGCTCACCGAGGGGGTCCAAAAACATTCAGTACTTC	CASSPRGSKNIQYF	TRBV18	TRBJ2-4	-	-
TGCGCCAGCAGCACCCGGACAGGGACGGATGGCTACACCTTC	CASSTRTGTDGYTF	TRBV23-1	TRBJ1-2	TRBD1	-
TGCGCCAGCAGCTTGGTACAAGAGACCCAGTACTTC	CASSLVQETQYF	TRBV5-1	TRBJ2-5	-	-
TGTGCCAGCTCACCGACAGGGTCGAACAATCAGCCCCAGCATTTT	CASSPTGSNNQPQHF	TRBV18	TRBJ1-5	TRBD1	-
TGTGCCAGCAGCTCGTTTGCGACAGGGGGCTCGATCTATGGCTACACCTTC	CASSSFATGGSIYGYTF	TRBV5-4	TRBJ1-2	TRBD1	-
TGCAGTGCTAGTAGGGGGACAGGGGGCCATAAGGATACGCAGTATTTT	CSASRGTGGHKDTQYF	TRBV20-1	TRBJ2-3	TRBD1	-
TGTGCCAGCAGCTTGGAGACGGACGGGGATGGCTACACCTTC	CASSLETDGDGYTF	TRBV5-8	TRBJ1-2	-	-
TGTGCCAGCAGCTTAGACCTAGCGACCAACACCGGGGAGCTGTTTTTT	CASSLDLATNTGELFF	TRBV11-2	TRBJ2-2	-	-
TGTGCCAGCAGCTTACCGGGCTATGGCTACACCTTC	CASSLPGYGYTF	TRBV7-3	TRBJ1-2	-	-
TGTGCCAGCAGTTACGGTCCACAACTAGCGGGCAAGGAGACCCAGTACTTC	CASSYGPQLAGKETQYF	TRBV6-2/TRBV6-3	TRBJ2-5	TRBD2	-
TGTGCCAGCAGCACTGGTCGAAACACCATATATTTT	CASSTGRNTIYF	TRBV5-6	TRBJ1-3	-	-
TGTGCCAGCAGCCAGTATTCGAGGGCTAGCAGTGGAGAGACCCAGTACTTC	CASSQYSRASSGETQYF	TRBV11-2	TRBJ2-5	-	few
TGTGCCAGCAGTCTTCCTTACAGGGGACCTGAAGCTTTCTTT	CASSLPYRGPEAFF	TRBV28	TRBJ1-1	TRBD1	-
TGTGCCAGCAGCGGGAGGGGGGGACCGCGCACAGATACGCAGTATTTT	CASSGRGGPRTDTQYF	TRBV7-3	TRBJ2-3	-	-
TGTGCCAGCAGCGTAGATCAGGTTATCACTGAAGCTTTCTTT	CASSVDQVITEAFF	TRBV9	TRBJ1-1	-	-